This TCR beta chain was identified during a study of regulatory T cells in long-lasting Graves disease. Unmatched junction bases numbered 5, after V lost 1 base and J lost 5 bases. The CDR3 sequence is 15 residues long. Germline V gene sequence: CDR1 SEHNR, CDR2 FQNEAQ (reference sequence). Time point specified: newly diagnosed GD, antithyroid drugs for less than 3 months. PBMC-extracted RNA yielded the TCR library. For TCR beta, libraries came from iRepertoire HTBI primers and Arm-PCR of CDR3 regions. TCRdb processed the multiplex PCR reads anew with MiXCR; each CDR3 protein has one entry. The sample has around 400,000 distinct CDR3 sequences; 15% to 18% are singletons.

This TCR was sampled from a female donor with Graves disease. The chain combines TRBV7-9 with TRBJ2-5, with 9 bases that match TRBD2. Sequenced here: peripheral blood mononuclear cells (PBMCs), sampled at new diagnosis, from a patient treated with antithyroid drugs. CDR3 coding DNA: TGTGCCAGCAGCTTAGGTATAGCGGGGGATGAGACCCAGTACTTC. Its protein is CASSLGIAGDETQYF.